The subject of this entry is one TCR beta chain. Investigators spread the genomic DNA of each subset evenly over several immunoSEQ plates. The repertoire was sequenced with immunoSEQ multiplex PCR; TCRdb's copy has only in-frame clones and lacks some. The data show more than 1.2 million clones, with just under 99% seen just once and 0.3% to 0.45% held by the top ten. The sample is drawn from a study of shared clonotypes between healthy human individuals. Study-level information: CD8 memory received one plate per donor, CD8 naive two, CD4 memory three and CD4 naive three.

In the CD4+ fraction, cells were divided into CD45RA+ naive and CD45RA-negative memory subsets. Germline CDR1 reads SGHRS; CDR2 reads YFSETQ. V lost 0 bases, J lost 4 bases, and 14 bases lay in between. This CDR3 is built from 16 residues. The TCR was taken from a man aged 25-45 years in good health. The chain combines TRBV5-1 with TRBJ2-1; D possibly matches TRBD1 or TRBD2 (7 bases each). The sequenced material came from naive CD4+ T cells sorted from blood. Sample subset: CD45RA+ positively selected. Here the CDR3 reads CASSLGAGQNYNEQFF. The CDR3 DNA is TGCGCCAGCAGCTTGGGAGCGGGACAGAATTACAATGAGCAGTTCTTC. Filled out from reference TRBV5-1 and TRBJ2-1, the complete variable domain reads KAGVTQTPRYLIKTRGQQVTLSCSPISGHRSVSWYQQTPGQGLQFLFEYFSETQRNKGNFPGRFSGRQFSNSRSEMNVSTLELGDSALYLCASSLGAGQNYNEQFFGPGTRLTVL.